This T cell receptor beta chain derives from a study of identical twins. Regarding the study as a whole: Conclusions were drawn cross-sectionally by statistical analysis, without following the same donors. It was possible that invariant MAIT and iNKT cells partly confounded the zero-insertion analyses.

This clonotype has a count of ten or more. Its antigen is unknown. A single record per CDR3 protein comes from TCRdb applying MiXCR to the 5' RACE reads. In the table there are 200,000 to 250,000 distinct CDR3 sequences, around 8.1% of which are singletons. V was clipped by 4 bases and J by 5 bases; unmatched bases: 8. CDR3 length: 17 amino acids. Germline lookup yields CDR1 MNHEY and CDR2 SVGAGI. These same data were also listed under a study on yellow fever vaccine responses in identical twins.

The source of this sequence is a woman under 30 in good health. The chain uses TRBV6-5 and TRBJ2-5, with TRBD2 identical over 15 bases. The source material was memory (CD45RO+) T cells sorted from blood. This CDR3 reads CASSLTGLAGGEETQYF. The CDR3 DNA sequence: TGTGCCAGCAGTTTGACGGGACTAGCGGGGGGCGAGGAGACCCAGTACTTC.